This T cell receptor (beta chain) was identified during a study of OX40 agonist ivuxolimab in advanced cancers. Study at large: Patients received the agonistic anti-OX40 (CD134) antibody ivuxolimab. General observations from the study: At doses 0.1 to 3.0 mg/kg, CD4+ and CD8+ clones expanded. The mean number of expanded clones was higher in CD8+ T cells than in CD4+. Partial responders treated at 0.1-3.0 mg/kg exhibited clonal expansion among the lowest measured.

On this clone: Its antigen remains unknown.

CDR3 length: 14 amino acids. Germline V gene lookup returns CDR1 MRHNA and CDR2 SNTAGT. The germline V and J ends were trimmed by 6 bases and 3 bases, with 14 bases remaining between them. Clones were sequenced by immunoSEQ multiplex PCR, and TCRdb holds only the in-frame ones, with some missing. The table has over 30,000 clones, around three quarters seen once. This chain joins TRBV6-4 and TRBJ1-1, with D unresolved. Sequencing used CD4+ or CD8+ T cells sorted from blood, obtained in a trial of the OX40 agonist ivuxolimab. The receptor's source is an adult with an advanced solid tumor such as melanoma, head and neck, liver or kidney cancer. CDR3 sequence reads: CASRTRWGDTEAFF. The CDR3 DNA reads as TGTGCCAGCAGGACCAGGTGGGGAGACACTGAAGCTTTCTTT.